Following are 19 T cell receptor beta chains from one sample sequenced in a study of Tregs in tolerant kidney transplant recipients. Related graft donors supplied nonmyeloablative bone marrow transplants, and mixed chimerism was transient. The method was immunoSEQ multiplex PCR; TCRdb's version includes in-frame clones alone and lacks a portion of them. The sample lists about 64,000 clones, 87% occurring once. This material consisted of CD4+ T cells from blood (PBMCs), taken 6 months after the transplant. The receptor set was obtained from a human patient who received a combined kidney and bone marrow transplant. Among the T cells, some may be from the graft donor.

This clone was counted only a few times. The chain joins TRBV7-9 to TRBJ1-4; D ambiguous. Trimming left V 6 bases short and J 4 bases short, with 6 bases between. Germline V gene lookup returns CDR1 SEHNR and CDR2 FQNEAQ (reference sequence). The CDR3 loop spans 12 amino acids. The CDR3 DNA reads TGTGCCAGCAGTATTCTTAATGAAAAACTGTTTTTT. Its translation: CASSILNEKLFF.

The chain has TRBV19 and TRBJ2-2, with TRBD2 matching over 9 bases. This CDR3 is 15 amino acids long. The trim removed 4 bases at V and 6 bases at J, leaving 6 bases unmatched. Germline CDR1 LNHDA, CDR2 SQIVND (reference sequence). CDR3 loop: CASSTPGLAAGELFF. CDR3 DNA sequence: TGTGCCAGTAGTACCCCGGGACTAGCAGCCGGGGAGCTGTTTTTT.

This sequence joins TRBV4-3 and TRBJ1-1; 9 nucleotides match TRBD1. CDR1 and CDR2 from the germline V gene are LGHNA and YSLEER. This CDR3 is built from 15 residues. V gave up 3 bases and J gave up 4 bases; unmatched junction bases: 6. The CDR3 loop is CASSQGLQGATEAFF. DNA of the CDR3: TGCGCCAGCAGCCAGGGGTTACAGGGGGCCACTGAAGCTTTCTTT.

The chain joins TRBV18 to TRBJ2-2; no clear D gene. The CDR3 contains 14 residues. With 6 bases removed from V and 3 bases from J, the gap between germline ends came to 11 bases. Per the germline V gene, CDR1 is KGHSH and CDR2 is LQKENI. CDR3 nucleotide sequence: TGTGCCAGCTCCCGAGCCCGAGACACCGGGGAGCTGTTTTTT. Residues: CASSRARDTGELFF.

The V gene is TRBV5-6, the J gene TRBJ2-1; 11 nucleotides match TRBD1. J lost 3 bases, V lost 1 base, and 6 bases had no gene match. The CDR3 is 17 residues long. Germline lookup yields CDR1 SGHDT and CDR2 YYEEEE. This CDR3 reads CASSLPPGTGGYNEQFF. CDR3 DNA sequence: TGTGCCAGCAGCTTGCCCCCCGGGACAGGGGGCTACAATGAGCAGTTCTTC.

The chain carries TRBV11-3 and TRBJ2-3; the match to TRBD2 covers 7 bases. The V and J ends lost 1 base and 5 bases, in that order; junction bases with no gene match: 15. The CDR3 runs to 18 residues. Germline CDR1 and CDR2: SGHNT and YENEEA. In nucleotides, the CDR3 is TGTGCCAGCAGCTTAGTCGGTGGGAGCCGGGGGGACGAAGATACGCAGTATTTT. As protein: CASSLVGGSRGDEDTQYF.

The V call is TRBV5-1, the J call TRBJ1-2, with 7 nucleotides matching TRBD1. The CDR3 totals 14 residues. Per germline, CDR1 SGHRS and CDR2 YFSETQ. J lost 7 bases, V lost 4 bases, and 10 bases had no gene match. For the CDR3, the DNA is TGCGCCAGCAGCCCGACGGGACAGACAGTTGGCTACACCTTC. This gives the protein CASSPTGQTVGYTF. Filled out from reference TRBV5-1 and TRBJ1-2, the complete variable domain reads KAGVTQTPRYLIKTRGQQVTLSCSPISGHRSVSWYQQTPGQGLQFLFEYFSETQRNKGNFPGRFSGRQFSNSRSEMNVSTLELGDSALYLCASSPTGQTVGYTFGSGTRLTVV.

This chain joins TRBV7-9 and TRBJ2-7; 10 nucleotides match TRBD1. CDR1 is SEHNR and CDR2 is FQNEAQ in the germline V gene (reference sequence). V was clipped by 5 bases and J by 0 bases; unmatched bases: 1. The CDR3 runs 14 residues. The CDR3 DNA follows: TGTGCCAGCAGCCGGGACAGGGGCTCCTACGAGCAGTACTTC. This encodes CASSRDRGSYEQYF.

The genes are TRBV29-1 and TRBJ1-4, with D perhaps TRBD1 (6 bases). The CDR3 length is 15 residues. V shed 6 bases and J shed 5 bases, with 19 bases lying between them. In germline, CDR1 is SQVTM, CDR2 ANQGSEA. The CDR3 DNA reads TGCAGCGTGGTGGACTCGGGGACACCCAATGAAAAACTGTTTTTT. It translates to CSVVDSGTPNEKLFF. Supplemented by reference TRBV29-1 and TRBJ1-4, the full variable domain reads SAVISQKPSRDICQRGTSLTIQCQVDSQVTMMFWYRQQPGQSLTLIATANQGSEATYESGFVIDKFPISRPNLTFSTLTVSNMSPEDSSIYLCSVVDSGTPNEKLFFGSGTQLSVL.

V usage is TRBV4-2 and J usage is TRBJ2-1, with 13 bases identical to TRBD2. Trimming removed 0 bases from V and 12 bases from J; junction bases left unmatched: 8. The length of the CDR3 is 16 residues. CDR1 and CDR2 from the germline V gene are LGHNA and YNFKEQ. CDR3 sequence (DNA): TGTGCCAGCAGCCAAGATCTAGGACTAGCGGGAGCTCGGCAGTTCTTC. The encoded protein is CASSQDLGLAGARQFF.

The chain uses TRBV28 and TRBJ2-2; 8 bases align to TRBD2. V shed 6 bases, J shed 7 bases, and the junction held 10 bases outside the gene matches. Germline assignment: CDR1 MDHEN and CDR2 SYDVKM. The CDR3 extends over 15 amino acids. CDR3 sequence (DNA): TGTGCCAGCAGATCTAGCGGGCGTCCGGTCGGGGAGCTGTTTTTT. Residues: CASRSSGRPVGELFF.

The chain employs TRBV11-2 and TRBJ1-2; D is perhaps TRBD1 (5 bases). This CDR3 contains 15 residues. Trimming pared 0 bases from V and 2 bases from J, leaving 10 bases between. Germline V CDR1 and CDR2: SGHAT, FQNNGV. CDR3 nucleotides: TGTGCCAGCAGCTTAGAGTCAGGGTGGAACTATGGCTACACCTTC. It encodes CASSLESGWNYGYTF.

This chain links TRBV30 with TRBJ1-4, with 9 bases aligning to TRBD1. J gave up 7 bases and V 2 bases, and 8 bases lay outside the gene matches. The CDR3 spans 15 residues. CDR1 is GTSNPN, CDR2 SVGIG, per germline (reference sequence). CDR3 coding DNA: TGTGCCTGGAGTCCACACGGGACAGGGCTTGAAAAACTGTTTTTT. Translating gives CAWSPHGTGLEKLFF.

The genes are TRBV2 and TRBJ2-3, with 10 positions matching TRBD1. Trimming took 4 bases from V and 3 from J; bases not matched to a gene: 4. This CDR3 spans 15 amino acids. Germline V gene sequence: CDR1 SNHLY, CDR2 FYNNEI. The CDR3 DNA follows: TGTGCCAGCAGTGTAGAGGGACAGGGGACAGATACGCAGTATTTT. Its translation: CASSVEGQGTDTQYF. Complete variable domain (other parts from reference TRBV2 and TRBJ2-3): EPEVTQTPSHQVTQMGQEVILRCVPISNHLYFYWYRQILGQKVEFLVSFYNNEISEKSEIFDDQFSVERPDGSNFTLKIRSTKLEDSAMYFCASSVEGQGTDTQYFGPGTRLTVL.

This clone was seen a few times. The chain employs TRBV30 and TRBJ2-3, with 9 bases identical to TRBD2. The germline V gene encodes CDR1 GTSNPN and CDR2 SVGIG (reference sequence). The V segment lost 5 bases and the J segment 0 bases; nucleotides outside the gene matches: 6. This CDR3 has 15 residues. The CDR3, as DNA: TGTGCCTGGGGGCGACTAGCGGCTAGCACAGATACGCAGTATTTT. This codes for CAWGRLAASTDTQYF.

The CDR3 DNA follows: TGTGCCAGCAGCTTAGATAGGGGGTACCAAGAGACCCAGTACTTC. This gives the protein CASSLDRGYQETQYF. V and J are TRBV11-2 and TRBJ2-5, with D perhaps matching TRBD1 (6 bases). Deletions cut 0 bases from V and 0 bases from J, with 8 bases between. Per the germline V gene, CDR1 is SGHAT and CDR2 is FQNNGV. The CDR3 is 15 residues long.

J is TRBJ2-7 and V is TRBV20-1, with D perhaps TRBD2 (6 bases). The CDR3 totals 11 residues. CDR1 is DFQATT and CDR2 is SNEGSKA in the germline V gene (reference sequence). V lost 3 bases and J lost 3, with 6 bases in between. For the CDR3, the DNA is TGCAGTGCTAGTAGCGGCTACGAGCAGTACTTC. Its translation: CSASSGYEQYF.

Concerning this clone: Sequence at one end of the junction differs from germline and may be a read error. The genes are TRBV28 and TRBJ1-6, with D possibly being TRBD1 (6 bases). The germline V gene has CDR1 MDHEN and CDR2 SYDVKM. The CDR3 spans 20 residues. The CDR3 here is CASSLSTSGTPYSYNSPLYF. CDR3 DNA sequence: TGTGCCAGCAGTTTATCGACCTCCGGGACACCTTACTCCTATAATTCACCCCTCTACTTT.

The V call is TRBV7-8, the J call TRBJ1-4; TRBD1 agrees at 9 bases. CDR3 length equals 19 residues. Trimming at V came to 5 bases and at J to 0 bases, leaving 13 bases not matched to a gene. Germline V gene sequence: CDR1 SGHVS, CDR2 FQNEAQ. The CDR3 sequence is CASSPTGGRPDTTNEKLFF. In DNA form, the CDR3 reads TGTGCCAGCAGCCCAACAGGGGGCCGACCAGATACAACTAATGAAAAACTGTTTTTT.